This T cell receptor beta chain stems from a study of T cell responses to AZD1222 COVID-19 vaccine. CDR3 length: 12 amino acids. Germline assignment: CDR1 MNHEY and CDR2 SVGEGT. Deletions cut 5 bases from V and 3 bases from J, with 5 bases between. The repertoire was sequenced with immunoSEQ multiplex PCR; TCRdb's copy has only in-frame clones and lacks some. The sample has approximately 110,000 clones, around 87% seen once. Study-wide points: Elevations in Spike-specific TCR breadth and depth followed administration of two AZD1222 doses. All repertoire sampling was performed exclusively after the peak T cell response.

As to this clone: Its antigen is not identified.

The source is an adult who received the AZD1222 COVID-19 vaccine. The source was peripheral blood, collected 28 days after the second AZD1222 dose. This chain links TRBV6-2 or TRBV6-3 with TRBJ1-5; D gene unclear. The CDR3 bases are TGTGCCAGCAGTCAATACAATCAGCCCCAGCATTTT. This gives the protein CASSQYNQPQHF.